This T cell receptor beta chain was observed in a study of cytomegalovirus exposure and HLA in healthy donors. Use of 60 Vbeta and 13 Jbeta primers characterized the PCR. Here immunoSEQ multiplex PCR was the method, and the copy in TCRdb shows in-frame clones only, minus some. The sample holds about 64,000 clones. The germline V gene has CDR1 KGHSH and CDR2 LQKENI. The CDR3 has 16 amino acids. V was pared by 3 bases and J by 4 bases, with 8 bases of the junction left unmatched. The origin of this receptor is a woman aged 18-29 years in good health and CMV-seronegative. Source material: PBMCs. V and J are TRBV18 and TRBJ2-7, with 11 bases matching TRBD2. CDR3 bases: TGTGCCAGCTCACCCCGCGGGGGACTAGCGGTTTACGAGCAGTACTTC. This translates into CASSPRGGLAVYEQYF.